Listed here are 5 T cell receptor beta chains from one sample, sequenced in a study of blood T cell repertoires in COVID-19. Data came from immunoSEQ multiplex PCR; TCRdb stores just in-frame clones and leaves some out. The sample shows roughly 370,000 clones, 85% to 90% of them seen only once. The sample taken for sequencing was PBMCs or T cells enriched from blood (not recorded which). All receptors come from a woman between 50 and 59 years old who had recovered from COVID-19.

This chain connects TRBV9 to TRBJ1-6, with a possible D match to TRBD1 (5 bases). Trimming shortened V by 3 bases and J by 10 bases, and 14 bases separated the two germline ends. CDR1 is SGDLS, CDR2 YYNGEE, per germline. This CDR3 is 14 amino acids long. This CDR3 reads CASSGAGYVSPLHF. DNA of the CDR3: TGTGCCAGCAGCGGAGCAGGGTACGTCTCACCCCTCCACTTT.

Only a few counts were recorded for this clone. The chain links TRBV5-1 to TRBJ2-7, with TRBD1 identical over 9 bases. Looked up from germline, CDR1 is SGHRS and CDR2 is YFSETQ. V lost 4 bases and J lost 4; bases outside the gene matches: 3. CDR3 length: 13 residues. The CDR3 protein is CASSHGTGYEQYF. CDR3 bases: TGCGCCAGCAGCCACGGGACAGGGTACGAGCAGTACTTC.

The chain links TRBV5-1 to TRBJ2-5; D remains unclear. The CDR3 is 12 residues long. Germline V gene lookup returns CDR1 SGHRS and CDR2 YFSETQ. Trimming removed 0 bases at V and 3 bases at J, with 3 bases between. In nucleotides, the CDR3 is TGCGCCAGCAGCTTGGTAAAAGAGACCCAGTACTTC. This gives the protein CASSLVKETQYF. Full variable domain (rest looked up from reference TRBV5-1 and TRBJ2-5): KAGVTQTPRYLIKTRGQQVTLSCSPISGHRSVSWYQQTPGQGLQFLFEYFSETQRNKGNFPGRFSGRQFSNSRSEMNVSTLELGDSALYLCASSLVKETQYFGPGTRLLVL.

The chain uses TRBV27 and TRBJ1-5; possible D gene TRBD1, 5 bases. CDR1 is MNHEY, CDR2 SMNVEV, per germline (reference sequence). The length of the CDR3 is 13 residues. Trimming removed 3 bases at V and 11 bases at J, with 14 bases between. The CDR3 sequence is CASSLEGPRAQHF. The CDR3 bases are TGTGCCAGCAGTTTGGAGGGGCCGAGAGCCCAGCATTTT.

This chain links TRBV3-1 (or the pseudogene TRBV3-2) with TRBJ2-3, with TRBD2 matching over 10 bases. CDR1 and CDR2 (germline): LGHDT, YNNKEL (reference sequence). With 6 bases clipped from V and 2 bases from J, the junction kept 14 bases outside the gene matches. The CDR3 sequence is 18 residues long. The CDR3 here is CASSPNTLAGGNTDTQYF. In DNA form, the CDR3 reads TGTGCCAGCAGTCCTAATACGTTAGCGGGGGGAAACACAGATACGCAGTATTTT.